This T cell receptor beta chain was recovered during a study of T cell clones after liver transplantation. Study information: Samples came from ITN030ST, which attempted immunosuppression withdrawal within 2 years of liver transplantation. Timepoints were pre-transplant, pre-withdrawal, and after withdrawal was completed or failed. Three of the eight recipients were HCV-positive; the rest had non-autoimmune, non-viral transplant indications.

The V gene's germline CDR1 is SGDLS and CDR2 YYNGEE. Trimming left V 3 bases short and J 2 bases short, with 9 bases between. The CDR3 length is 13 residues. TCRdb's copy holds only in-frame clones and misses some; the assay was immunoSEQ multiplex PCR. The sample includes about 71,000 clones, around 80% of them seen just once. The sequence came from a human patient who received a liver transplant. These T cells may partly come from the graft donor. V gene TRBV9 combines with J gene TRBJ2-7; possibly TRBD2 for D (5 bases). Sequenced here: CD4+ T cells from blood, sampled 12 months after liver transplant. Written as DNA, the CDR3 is TGTGCCAGCAGCGGAGGACTTCCCTACGAGCAGTACTTC. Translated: CASSGGLPYEQYF.